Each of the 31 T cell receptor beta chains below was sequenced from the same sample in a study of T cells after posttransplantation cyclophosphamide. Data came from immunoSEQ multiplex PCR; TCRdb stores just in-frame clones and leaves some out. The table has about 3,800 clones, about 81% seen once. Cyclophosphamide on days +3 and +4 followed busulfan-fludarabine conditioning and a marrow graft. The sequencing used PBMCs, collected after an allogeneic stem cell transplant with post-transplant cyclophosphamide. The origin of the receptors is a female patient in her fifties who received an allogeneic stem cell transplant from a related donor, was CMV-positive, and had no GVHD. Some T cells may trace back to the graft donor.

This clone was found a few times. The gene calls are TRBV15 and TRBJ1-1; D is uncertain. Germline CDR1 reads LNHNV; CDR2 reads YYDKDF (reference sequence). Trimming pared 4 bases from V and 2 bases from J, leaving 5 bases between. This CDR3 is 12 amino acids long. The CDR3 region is CATSTYNTEAFF. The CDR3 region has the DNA TGTGCCACCAGCACCTATAACACTGAAGCTTTCTTT.

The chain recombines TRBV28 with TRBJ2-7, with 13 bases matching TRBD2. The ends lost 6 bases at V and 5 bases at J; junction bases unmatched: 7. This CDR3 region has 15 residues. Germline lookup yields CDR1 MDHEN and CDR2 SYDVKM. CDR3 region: CASRKTSGRVHEQYF. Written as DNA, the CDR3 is TGTGCCAGCAGAAAAACTAGCGGGAGGGTCCACGAGCAGTACTTC.

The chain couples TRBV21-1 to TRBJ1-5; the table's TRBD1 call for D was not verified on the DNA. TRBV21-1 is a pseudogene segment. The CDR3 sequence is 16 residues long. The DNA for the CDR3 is TGTGCCAGCAGTCACCGACCGGGACAGCCAAATCAGCCCCAGCATTTT. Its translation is CASSHRPGQPNQPQHF.

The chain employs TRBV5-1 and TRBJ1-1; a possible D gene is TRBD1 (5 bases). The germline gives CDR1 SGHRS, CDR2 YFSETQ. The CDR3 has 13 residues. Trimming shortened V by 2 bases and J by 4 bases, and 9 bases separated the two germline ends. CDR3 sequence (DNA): TGCGCCAGCAGCTTCCCACAGGCCACTGAAGCTTTCTTT. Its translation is CASSFPQATEAFF.

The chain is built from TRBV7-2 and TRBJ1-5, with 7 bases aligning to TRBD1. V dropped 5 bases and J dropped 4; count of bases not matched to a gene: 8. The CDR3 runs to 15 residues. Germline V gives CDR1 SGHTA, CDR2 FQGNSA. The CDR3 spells CASSTDRARNQPQHF. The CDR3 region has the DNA TGTGCCAGCAGCACCGACAGGGCCCGGAATCAGCCCCAGCATTTT.

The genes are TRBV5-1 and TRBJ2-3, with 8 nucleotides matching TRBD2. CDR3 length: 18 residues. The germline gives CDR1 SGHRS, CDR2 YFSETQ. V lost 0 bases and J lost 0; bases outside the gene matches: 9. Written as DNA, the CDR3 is TGCGCCAGCAGCTTGGTAGGTCTAGCGGGTACTAGCACAGATACGCAGTATTTT. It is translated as CASSLVGLAGTSTDTQYF.

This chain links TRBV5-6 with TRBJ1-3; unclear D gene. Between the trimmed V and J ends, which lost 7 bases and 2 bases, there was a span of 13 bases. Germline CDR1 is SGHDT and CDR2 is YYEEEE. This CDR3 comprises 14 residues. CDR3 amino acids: CASLRWAPGNTIYF. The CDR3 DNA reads TGTGCCAGCCTCCGTTGGGCACCTGGAAACACCATATATTTT.

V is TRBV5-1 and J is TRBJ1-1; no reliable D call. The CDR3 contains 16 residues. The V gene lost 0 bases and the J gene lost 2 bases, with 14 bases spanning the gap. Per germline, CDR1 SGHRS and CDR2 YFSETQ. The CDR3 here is CASSLALEGSNTEAFF. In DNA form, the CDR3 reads TGCGCCAGCAGCTTGGCACTTGAGGGATCAAACACTGAAGCTTTCTTT.

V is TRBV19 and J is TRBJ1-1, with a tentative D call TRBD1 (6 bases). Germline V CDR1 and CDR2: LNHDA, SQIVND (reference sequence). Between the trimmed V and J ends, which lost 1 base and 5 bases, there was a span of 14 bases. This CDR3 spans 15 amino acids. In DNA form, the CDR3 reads TGTGCCAGTAGTATAGGAGGGGGTCAAGGAACTGAAGCTTTCTTT. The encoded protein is CASSIGGGQGTEAFF.

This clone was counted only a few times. The chain's CDR3 is CASSPLYEQYF. DNA of the CDR3: TGTGCCAGCAGCCCTCTCTACGAGCAGTACTTC. This chain joins TRBV6-6 and TRBJ2-7, with D unresolved. V gave up 6 bases and J gave up 3 bases, with 6 bases separating them. In germline, CDR1 is MNHNY, CDR2 SVGAGI (reference sequence). CDR3 length: 11 amino acids.

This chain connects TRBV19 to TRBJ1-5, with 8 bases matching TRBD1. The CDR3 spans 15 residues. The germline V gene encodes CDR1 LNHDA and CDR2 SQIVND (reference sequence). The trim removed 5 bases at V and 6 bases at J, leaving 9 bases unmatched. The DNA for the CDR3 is TGTGCCAGTAGTGCGGACAGGGAAGTAACTCAGCCCCAGCATTTT. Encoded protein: CASSADREVTQPQHF. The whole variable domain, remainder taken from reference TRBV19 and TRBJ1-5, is DGGITQSPKYLFRKEGQNVTLSCEQNLNHDAMYWYRQDPGQGLRLIYYSQIVNDFQKGDIAEGYSVSREKKESFPLTVTSAQKNPTAFYLCASSADREVTQPQHFGDGTRLSIL.

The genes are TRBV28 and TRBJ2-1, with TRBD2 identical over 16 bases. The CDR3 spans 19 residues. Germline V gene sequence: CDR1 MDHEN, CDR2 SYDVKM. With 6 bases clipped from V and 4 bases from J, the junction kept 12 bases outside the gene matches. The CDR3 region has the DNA TGTGCCAGCAGCCCGTCGGGGACTAGCGGGGGGGCCGGGTACAATGAGCAGTTCTTC. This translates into CASSPSGTSGGAGYNEQFF.

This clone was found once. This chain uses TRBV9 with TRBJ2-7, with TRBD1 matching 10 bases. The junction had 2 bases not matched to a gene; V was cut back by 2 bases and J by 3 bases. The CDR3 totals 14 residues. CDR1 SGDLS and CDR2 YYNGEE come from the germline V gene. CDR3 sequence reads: CASSVGQGIYEQYF. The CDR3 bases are TGTGCCAGCAGCGTGGGACAGGGGATCTACGAGCAGTACTTC.

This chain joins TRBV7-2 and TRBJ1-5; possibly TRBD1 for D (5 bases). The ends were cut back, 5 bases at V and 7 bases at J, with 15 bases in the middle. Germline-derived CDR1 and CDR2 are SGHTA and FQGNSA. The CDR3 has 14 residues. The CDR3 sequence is CASSTGGGRQPQHF. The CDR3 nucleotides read TGTGCCAGCAGCACGGGGGGGGGAAGACAGCCCCAGCATTTT.

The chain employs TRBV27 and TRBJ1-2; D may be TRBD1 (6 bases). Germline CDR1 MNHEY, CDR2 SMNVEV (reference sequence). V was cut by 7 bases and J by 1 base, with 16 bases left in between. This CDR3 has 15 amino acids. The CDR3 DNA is TGTGCCAGCACCCGAGGGACACCGGATAACTATGGCTACACCTTC. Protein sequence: CASTRGTPDNYGYTF.

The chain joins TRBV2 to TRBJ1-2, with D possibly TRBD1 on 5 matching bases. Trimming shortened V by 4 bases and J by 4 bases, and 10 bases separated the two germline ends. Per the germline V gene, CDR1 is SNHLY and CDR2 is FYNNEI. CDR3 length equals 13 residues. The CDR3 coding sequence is TGTGCCAGCAGTGCCCAGGGCAGCTATGGCTACACCTTC. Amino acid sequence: CASSAQGSYGYTF.

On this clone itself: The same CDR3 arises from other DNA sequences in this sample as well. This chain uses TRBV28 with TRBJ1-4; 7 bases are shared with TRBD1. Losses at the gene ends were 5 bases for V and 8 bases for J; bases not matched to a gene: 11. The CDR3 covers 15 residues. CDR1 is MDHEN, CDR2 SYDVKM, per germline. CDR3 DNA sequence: TGTGCCAGCAGTCCTTCGACAGGGCGAGGGGAAAAACTGTTTTTT. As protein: CASSPSTGRGEKLFF.

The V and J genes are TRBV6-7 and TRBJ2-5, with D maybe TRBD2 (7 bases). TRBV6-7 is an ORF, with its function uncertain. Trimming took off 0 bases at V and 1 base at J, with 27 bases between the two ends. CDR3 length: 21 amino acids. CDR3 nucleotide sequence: TGTGCCAGCAGTTACTCGGTCGGGGGACACCACCTTCCTAGCGGCCAAGAGACCCAGTACTTC. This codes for CASSYSVGGHHLPSGQETQYF.

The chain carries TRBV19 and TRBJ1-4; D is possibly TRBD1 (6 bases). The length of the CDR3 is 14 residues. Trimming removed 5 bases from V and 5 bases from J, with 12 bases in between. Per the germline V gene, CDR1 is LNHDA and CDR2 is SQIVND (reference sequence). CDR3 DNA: TGTGCCAGTAGTCGGGGGGCGCAAAATGAAAAACTGTTTTTT. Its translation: CASSRGAQNEKLFF.

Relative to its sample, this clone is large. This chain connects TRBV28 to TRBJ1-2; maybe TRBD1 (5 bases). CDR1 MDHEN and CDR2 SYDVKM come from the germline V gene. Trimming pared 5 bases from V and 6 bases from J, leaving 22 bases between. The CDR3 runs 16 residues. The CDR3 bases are TGTGCCAGCAGTCCCCGGGCGCAGGGCGGTTCCGATGGCTACACCTTC. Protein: CASSPRAQGGSDGYTF.

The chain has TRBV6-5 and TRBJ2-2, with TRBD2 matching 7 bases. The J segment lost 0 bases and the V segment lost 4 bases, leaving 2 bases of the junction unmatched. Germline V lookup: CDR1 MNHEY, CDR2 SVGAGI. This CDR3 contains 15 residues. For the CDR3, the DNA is TGTGCCAGCAGTTTAAGCGGGGCGAACACCGGGGAGCTGTTTTTT. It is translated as CASSLSGANTGELFF.

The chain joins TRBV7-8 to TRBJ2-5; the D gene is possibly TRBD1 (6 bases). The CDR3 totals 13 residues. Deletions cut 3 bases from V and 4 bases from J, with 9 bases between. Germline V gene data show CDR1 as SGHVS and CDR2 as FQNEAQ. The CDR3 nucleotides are TGTGCCAGCAGCTTCGGCAGGGGAGAGACCCAGTACTTC. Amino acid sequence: CASSFGRGETQYF. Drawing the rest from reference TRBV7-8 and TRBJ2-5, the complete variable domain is GAGVSQSPRYKVAKRGQDVALRCDPISGHVSLFWYQQALGQGPEFLTYFQNEAQLDKSGLPSDRFFAERPEGSVSTLKIQRTQQEDSAVYLCASSFGRGETQYFGPGTRLLVL.

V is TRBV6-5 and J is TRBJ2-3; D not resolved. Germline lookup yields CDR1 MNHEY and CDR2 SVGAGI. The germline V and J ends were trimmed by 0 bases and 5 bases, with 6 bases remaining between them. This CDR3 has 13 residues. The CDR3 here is CASSYSSRDTQYF. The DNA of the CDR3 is TGTGCCAGCAGTTACTCGAGCCGAGATACGCAGTATTTT.

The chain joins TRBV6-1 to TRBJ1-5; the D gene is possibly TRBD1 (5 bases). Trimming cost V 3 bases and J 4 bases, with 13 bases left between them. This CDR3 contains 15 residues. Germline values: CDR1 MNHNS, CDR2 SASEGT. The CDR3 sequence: CASSDPGQVNQPQHF. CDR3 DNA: TGTGCCAGCAGTGACCCCGGACAAGTTAATCAGCCCCAGCATTTT.

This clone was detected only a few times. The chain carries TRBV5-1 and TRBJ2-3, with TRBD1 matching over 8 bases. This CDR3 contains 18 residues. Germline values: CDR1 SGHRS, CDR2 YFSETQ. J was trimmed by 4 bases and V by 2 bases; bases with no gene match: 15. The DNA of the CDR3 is TGCGCCAGCAGCTTCTCTGCCGGACAGGGAAGGTTGGCAGATACGCAGTATTTT. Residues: CASSFSAGQGRLADTQYF.

The CDR3 spells CASSEAPGSSYEQYF. CDR3 sequence (DNA): TGTGCCAGCAGTGAAGCGCCAGGAAGCTCCTACGAGCAGTACTTC. This chain joins TRBV6-1 and TRBJ2-7, with unresolved D. The CDR3 consists of 15 residues. Germline assignment: CDR1 MNHNS and CDR2 SASEGT. The ends were cut back, 0 bases at V and 0 bases at J, with 9 bases in the middle.

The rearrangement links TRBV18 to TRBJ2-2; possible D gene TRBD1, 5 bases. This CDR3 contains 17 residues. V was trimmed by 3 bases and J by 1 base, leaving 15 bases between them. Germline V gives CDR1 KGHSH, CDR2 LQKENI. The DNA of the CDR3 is TGTGCCAGCTCACCGGATTCTACAGGCTTGAACACCGGGGAGCTGTTTTTT. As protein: CASSPDSTGLNTGELFF. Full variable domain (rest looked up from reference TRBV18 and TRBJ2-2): NAGVMQNPRHLVRRRGQEARLRCSPMKGHSHVYWYRQLPEEGLKFMVYLQKENIIDESGMPKERFSAEFPKEGPSILRIQQVVRGDSAAYFCASSPDSTGLNTGELFFGEGSRLTVL.

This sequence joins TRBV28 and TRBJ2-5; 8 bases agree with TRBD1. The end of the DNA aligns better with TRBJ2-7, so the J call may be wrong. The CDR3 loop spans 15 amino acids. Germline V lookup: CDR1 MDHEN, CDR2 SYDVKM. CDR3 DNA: TGTGCCAGCAGTTTAGCTCGACAGGGGAGGAACGAGCAGTACTTC. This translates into CASSLARQGRNEQYF.

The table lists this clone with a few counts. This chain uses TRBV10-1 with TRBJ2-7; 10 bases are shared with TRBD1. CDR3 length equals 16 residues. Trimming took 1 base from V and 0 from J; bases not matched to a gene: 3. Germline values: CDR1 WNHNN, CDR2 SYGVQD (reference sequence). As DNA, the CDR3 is TGCGCCAGCAGTGAGTACAGGACAGGGGGCTCCTACGAGCAGTACTTC. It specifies CASSEYRTGGSYEQYF.

The CDR3: CASSAHWGTSTDTQYF. CDR3 sequence (DNA): TGTGCCAGCAGTGCCCATTGGGGGACTAGCACAGATACGCAGTATTTT. The genes are TRBV28 and TRBJ2-3, with D perhaps TRBD2 (6 bases). The CDR3 spans 16 residues. From germline, CDR1 is MDHEN and CDR2 SYDVKM. V lost 5 bases and J 0 bases, leaving 15 bases between the germline ends.

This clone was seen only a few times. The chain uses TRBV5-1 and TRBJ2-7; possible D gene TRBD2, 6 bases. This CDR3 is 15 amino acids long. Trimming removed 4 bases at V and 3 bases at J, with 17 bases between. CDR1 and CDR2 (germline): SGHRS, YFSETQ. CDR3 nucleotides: TGCGCCAGCAGCGCAGCTTCTCTCGGGGGCTACGAGCAGTACTTC. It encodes CASSAASLGGYEQYF. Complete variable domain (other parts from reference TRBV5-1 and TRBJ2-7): KAGVTQTPRYLIKTRGQQVTLSCSPISGHRSVSWYQQTPGQGLQFLFEYFSETQRNKGNFPGRFSGRQFSNSRSEMNVSTLELGDSALYLCASSAASLGGYEQYFGPGTRLTVT.